This T cell receptor beta chain was profiled in a study of metastatic and nonmetastatic thyroid tumors. The overall study: Samples came from malignant and benign thyroid patients, and repertoires were compared across blood and tumor or nodule tissue.

Via MiXCR, TCRdb re-called the PCR reads. The data contain fewer than 40,000 clones, approximately 20% of them singletons. As regards this clone: Its antigen remains unidentified.

There were no patients who had received any treatment before thyroid surgery. Notes on the study in general: Reported TCR beta diversity, measured in blood and tumor, was significantly higher for malignant thyroid tumors than for benign nodules.

CDR3 length equals 14 residues. V was cut by 1 base and J by 3 bases, with 10 bases left in between. Germline CDR1 reads SGHTS; CDR2 reads YDEGEE. Sequencing was done on a sample of tumor tissue. This chain links TRBV5-8 with TRBJ1-1; D is possibly TRBD1 (6 bases). The receptor comes from a female donor with papillary thyroid cancer or a benign thyroid nodule (not recorded which). Some clones in this sample may be carry-over from other donors' samples. The CDR3 nucleotides are TGTGCCAGCAGCTTGCTAACAGGGTACACTGAAGCTTTCTTT. This gives the protein CASSLLTGYTEAFF.